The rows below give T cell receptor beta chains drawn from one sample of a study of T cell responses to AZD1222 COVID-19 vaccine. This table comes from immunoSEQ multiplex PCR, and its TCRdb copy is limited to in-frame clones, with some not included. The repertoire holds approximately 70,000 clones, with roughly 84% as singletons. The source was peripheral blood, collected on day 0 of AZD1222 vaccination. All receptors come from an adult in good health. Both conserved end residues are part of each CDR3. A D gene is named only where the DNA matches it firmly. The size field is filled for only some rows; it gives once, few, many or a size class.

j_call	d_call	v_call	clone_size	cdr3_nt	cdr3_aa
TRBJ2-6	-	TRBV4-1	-	TGCGCCAGCAGCCCTACAGCTAGCTCTGGGGCCAACGTCCTGACTTTC	CASSPTASSGANVLTF
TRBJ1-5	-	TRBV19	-	TGTGCCAGTAGTATATTGGGGCAGCCCCAGCATTTT	CASSILGQPQHF
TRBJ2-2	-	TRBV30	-	TGTGCCTGGAGTAAGGGGGGCTCGAACACCGGGGAGCTGTTTTTT	CAWSKGGSNTGELFF
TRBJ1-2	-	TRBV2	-	TGTGCCAGCAGTGCCGCTACAGGAAACTATGGCTACACCTTC	CASSAATGNYGYTF
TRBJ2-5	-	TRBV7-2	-	TGTGCCAGCAGCTTAGAACTAGATTACCAAGAGACCCAGTACTTC	CASSLELDYQETQYF
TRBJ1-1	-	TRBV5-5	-	TGTGCCAGCAGCTTGGTGGGGGGGCGAGGCACTGAAGCTTTCTTT	CASSLVGGRGTEAFF
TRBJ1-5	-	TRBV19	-	TGTGCCAGTAGTATAATCGACAGCTTGGGTCAGCCCCAGCATTTT	CASSIIDSLGQPQHF
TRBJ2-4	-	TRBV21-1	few	TGTGCCAGCAGCAAGTGTTGCGGAAACATTCAGTACTTC	CASSKCCGNIQYF
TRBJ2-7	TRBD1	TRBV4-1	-	TGCGCCAGCAGCCTATCCGCGGGACAGGGGTTTGTAAGCTCCTACGAGCAGTACTTC	CASSLSAGQGFVSSYEQYF
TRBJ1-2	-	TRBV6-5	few	TGTGCCAGCAGTTACTCCCTTAATAACTATGGCTACACCTTC	CASSYSLNNYGYTF
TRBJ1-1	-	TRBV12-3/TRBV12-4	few	TGTGCCAGCAGCCCGGACACTGAAGCTTTCTTT	CASSPDTEAFF
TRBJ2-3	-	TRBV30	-	TGTGCCCATGGGGGGTCAAATACGCAGTATTTT	CAHGGSNTQYF
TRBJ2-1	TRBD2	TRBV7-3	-	TGTGCCAGCAGCCAGCTGGCGGGGGGCCTTCTCAATGAGCAGTTCTTC	CASSQLAGGLLNEQFF
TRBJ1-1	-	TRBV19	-	TGTGCCAGTAGGCCGGGACATTCATCGGACACTGAAGCTTTCTTT	CASRPGHSSDTEAFF
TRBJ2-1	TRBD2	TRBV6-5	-	TGTGCCAGCAGGGAGGGACTAGTGGGCAATGAGCAGTTCTTC	CASREGLVGNEQFF
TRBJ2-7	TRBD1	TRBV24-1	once	TGTGCCACCAGTGCCGGGACAGGGGTTCACGAGCAGTACTTC	CATSAGTGVHEQYF
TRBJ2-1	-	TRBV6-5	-	TGTGCCAGCCAAGTCACCGGGAGATACAATGAGCAGTTCTTC	CASQVTGRYNEQFF
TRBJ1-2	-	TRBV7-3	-	TGTGCCAGCAGCCTTTCGGGGGGCAACAGGATTGGCACTAACTATGGCTACACCTTC	CASSLSGGNRIGTNYGYTF
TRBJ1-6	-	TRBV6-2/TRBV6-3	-	TGTGCCAGCAGCCTCCTGGGAGACACCTACTACTTT	CASSLLGDTYYF
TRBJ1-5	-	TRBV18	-	TGTGCCAGCTCACCAAGGGCAGGGGAGGGGGATCAGCCCCAGCATTTT	CASSPRAGEGDQPQHF
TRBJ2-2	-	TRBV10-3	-	TGTGCCATCAGTAACCCGGGCGGCACCGGGGAGCTGTTTTTT	CAISNPGGTGELFF
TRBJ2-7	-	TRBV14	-	TGTGCCAGCAGGTCAGGATGGGGTCCCGAGCAGTACTTC	CASRSGWGPEQYF
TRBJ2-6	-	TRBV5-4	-	TGTGCCAGCAGCTTCAGGACCGGCGGGGCCAACGTCCTGACTTTC	CASSFRTGGANVLTF
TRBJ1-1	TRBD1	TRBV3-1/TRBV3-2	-	TGTGCCAGCAGCCCCCAGGACAGGGTCACTGAAGCTTTCTTT	CASSPQDRVTEAFF
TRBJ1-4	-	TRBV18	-	TGTGCCAGCTCACCACCGGGAGGGGCATATGAAAAACTGTTTTTT	CASSPPGGAYEKLFF
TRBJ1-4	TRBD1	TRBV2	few	TGTGCCAGCAGTCGACAGGGCTCAACTAATGAAAAACTGTTTTTT	CASSRQGSTNEKLFF
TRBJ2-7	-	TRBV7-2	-	TGTGCCAGCAGCTTAGCGCGGGCAGGTGATACCTACGAGCAGTACTTC	CASSLARAGDTYEQYF
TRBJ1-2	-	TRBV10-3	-	TGTGCCATCACCGGAAACCAGAGACTCGGGGGCTACACCTTC	CAITGNQRLGGYTF
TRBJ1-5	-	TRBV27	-	TGTGCCAGCAGTCTTTTCCGGGGTCAGCCCCAGCATTTT	CASSLFRGQPQHF
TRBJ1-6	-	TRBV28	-	TGTGCCAGCAGATCCCCGGGACGGGATAATTCACCCCTCCACTTT	CASRSPGRDNSPLHF
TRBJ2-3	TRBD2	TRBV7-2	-	TGTGCCAGCACCCAACTAGCGGGCACAGATACGCAGTATTTT	CASTQLAGTDTQYF
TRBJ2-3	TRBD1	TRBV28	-	TGTGCCAGCAGCCCCACCGGGACAGGGGGCGATACGCAGTATTTT	CASSPTGTGGDTQYF
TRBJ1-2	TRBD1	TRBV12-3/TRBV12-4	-	TGTGCCAGCAGCGTGACAGGGTCCTATGGCTACACCTTC	CASSVTGSYGYTF
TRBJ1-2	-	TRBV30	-	TGTGCCTGGATGTTCCAGGGTGATATCGGCTACACCTTC	CAWMFQGDIGYTF
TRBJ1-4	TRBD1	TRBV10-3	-	TGTGCCATCGGAAAACAGGGGACTAATGAAAAACTGTTTTTT	CAIGKQGTNEKLFF
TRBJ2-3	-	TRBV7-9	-	TGTGCCAGCAGAGGGGGGGGTACGCAGTATTTT	CASRGGGTQYF
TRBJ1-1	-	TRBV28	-	TGTGCCAGCAGTTTTCCGGGTGTGCAGAACACTGAAGCTTTCTTT	CASSFPGVQNTEAFF
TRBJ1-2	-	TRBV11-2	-	TGTGCCAGCAGCTTAGGAGCGGGTGCCTATGGCTACACCTTC	CASSLGAGAYGYTF
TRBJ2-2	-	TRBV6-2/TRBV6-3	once	TGTGCCAGCAGTTACTCAGCAGGGGATCCCGGGGAGCTGTTTTTT	CASSYSAGDPGELFF
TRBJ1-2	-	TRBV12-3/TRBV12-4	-	TGTGCCACGCAAGGTGACGCTTATGGCTACACCTTC	CATQGDAYGYTF
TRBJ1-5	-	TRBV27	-	TGTGCCAGCAGTTTACTTGGGGGCAATCAGCCCCAGCATTTT	CASSLLGGNQPQHF
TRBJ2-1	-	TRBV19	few	TGTGCCAGTAGCCCCTTGAGAGGGGTCCACAATGAGCAGTTCTTC	CASSPLRGVHNEQFF
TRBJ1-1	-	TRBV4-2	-	TGTGCCAGCAGCCCGGCGATCGGTCAGGGGAACACTGAAGCTTTCTTT	CASSPAIGQGNTEAFF
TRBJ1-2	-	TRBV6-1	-	TGTGCCAGCAGTGAAGGGGCAGGGGCGGATGGCTACACCTTC	CASSEGAGADGYTF
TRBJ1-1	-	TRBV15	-	TGTGCCACCAGCAGAGCCCAATGGGGGAGTTACACTGAAGCTTTCTTT	CATSRAQWGSYTEAFF
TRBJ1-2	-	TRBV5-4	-	TGTGCCAGCAGCAACGGGGCCGCAGGTCCAGGGTCGGGCTACACCTTC	CASSNGAAGPGSGYTF